These T cell receptor beta chains were read from a single sample in a study of blood T cell repertoires in COVID-19. Sequenced by immunoSEQ multiplex PCR; TCRdb stores in-frame clones only, minus some. Of some 340,000 clones listed, 85% are singletons. Sample: peripheral blood. Receptors were obtained from a woman between 18 and 29 years old with acute or convalescent COVID-19. Each CDR3 is given with its conserved first and last residue. Fields, in order: J gene, D gene, clone size, V gene, CDR3 DNA, CDR3 protein. D genes are given only for firm matches. Some rows mark clone size as missing; the rest say once, few, many or name a class of expanded clone.

J: TRBJ2-1; D: TRBD2; size: -; V: TRBV10-3; DNA: TGTGCCATCAGTCTAGCGGGAGCAGGCAATGAGCAGTTCTTC; CDR3: CAISLAGAGNEQFF
J: TRBJ1-2; D: -; size: -; V: TRBV2; DNA: TGTGCCAGCAGCGGTGAGGAGGGCTTGGGCTACACCTTC; CDR3: CASSGEEGLGYTF
J: TRBJ1-1; D: -; size: -; V: TRBV11-1; DNA: TGTGCCAGCAGCTTACGCCGGGACACCCTTCGGACTGAAGCTTTCTTT; CDR3: CASSLRRDTLRTEAFF
J: TRBJ2-3; D: -; size: -; V: TRBV4-2; DNA: TGTGCCAGCAGGAGCCCAGATACGCAGTATTTT; CDR3: CASRSPDTQYF
J: TRBJ2-7; D: -; size: few; V: TRBV19; DNA: TGTGCCAGTAGTAGCCGACAGAACTACGAGCAGTACTTC; CDR3: CASSSRQNYEQYF
J: TRBJ2-2; D: TRBD1; size: -; V: TRBV6-4; DNA: TGTGCCAGCAGTGGGTCGGCCGGGACAGGGGGTACCGGGGAGCTGTTTTTT; CDR3: CASSGSAGTGGTGELFF
J: TRBJ2-1; D: TRBD1; size: once; V: TRBV3-1/TRBV3-2; DNA: TGTGCCAGCAGCCAGCAGGGGGACTACAATGAGCAGTTCTTC; CDR3: CASSQQGDYNEQFF
J: TRBJ2-3; D: -; size: few; V: TRBV5-4; DNA: TGTGCCAGCAGCTTTAGCGGCGGAAGCACAGATACGCAGTATTTT; CDR3: CASSFSGGSTDTQYF
J: TRBJ1-1; D: -; size: -; V: TRBV4-1; DNA: TGCGCCAGCAGCCAAGAAATAGCGATGAACACTGAAGCTTTCTTT; CDR3: CASSQEIAMNTEAFF
J: TRBJ1-2; D: TRBD1; size: few; V: TRBV5-4; DNA: TGTGCCAGCAGCTTACCGGGACAGGGTCCTGGCTACACCTTC; CDR3: CASSLPGQGPGYTF
J: TRBJ1-1; D: -; size: few; V: TRBV5-6; DNA: TGTGCCAGCAGCTGGGGGGTTCGGGATGCGGTGAACACTGAAGCTTTCTTT; CDR3: CASSWGVRDAVNTEAFF
J: TRBJ2-7; D: TRBD1; size: -; V: TRBV9; DNA: TGTGCCAGCAGCGTTACGACAGGGGGAACCTTCTACGAGCAGTACTTC; CDR3: CASSVTTGGTFYEQYF
J: TRBJ2-3; D: -; size: -; V: TRBV30; DNA: TGTGCCTGGAGTCCGGGACTGAGCACAGATACGCAGTATTTT; CDR3: CAWSPGLSTDTQYF
J: TRBJ1-5; D: TRBD1; size: -; V: TRBV28; DNA: TGTGCCAGCAGTCCCCGGGACAGGGGAAAGCAGCCCCAGCATTTT; CDR3: CASSPRDRGKQPQHF
J: TRBJ1-1; D: -; size: -; V: TRBV15; DNA: TGTGCCACCAGCAGACTCTTAGTTAACTCTTGGGGGGGGCCTGAAGCTTTCTTT; CDR3: CATSRLLVNSWGGPEAFF
J: TRBJ2-5; D: -; size: -; V: TRBV24-1; DNA: TGTGCCACCAGTGATTTGAAGGGGGAGACCCAGTACTTC; CDR3: CATSDLKGETQYF
J: TRBJ2-1; D: TRBD2; size: once; V: TRBV28; DNA: TGTGCCAGCAGTTATAATAGCGGGAGCTCCGGATACAATGAGCAGTTCTTC; CDR3: CASSYNSGSSGYNEQFF
J: TRBJ2-5; D: TRBD1; size: -; V: TRBV2; DNA: TGTGCCAGCAGTCTAAATAGGGGACAGGCGCAAGAGACCCAGTACTTC; CDR3: CASSLNRGQAQETQYF
J: TRBJ2-7; D: -; size: -; V: TRBV9; DNA: TGTGCCAGCAGCCCAGGAGGTCTTGCCCTGGAGCAGTACTTC; CDR3: CASSPGGLALEQYF
J: TRBJ1-6; D: -; size: -; V: TRBV13; DNA: TGTGCCAGCAGCTTAGGCCCAGGCGGAGGGAGAAATTCACCCCTCCACTTT; CDR3: CASSLGPGGGRNSPLHF
J: TRBJ1-1; D: -; size: -; V: TRBV18; DNA: TGTGCCAGCCGCCAGGGGTTGAACACTGAAGCTTTCTTT; CDR3: CASRQGLNTEAFF
J: TRBJ2-5; D: -; size: once; V: TRBV5-6; DNA: TGTGCCAGCAGCTTTAGGTCGATCGGAGATCACTTC; CDR3: CASSFRSIGDHF
J: TRBJ2-2; D: -; size: -; V: TRBV24-1; DNA: TGTGCCACCAGTGACCATAGACAGGACACCGGGGAGCTGTTTTTT; CDR3: CATSDHRQDTGELFF
J: TRBJ2-7; D: TRBD1; size: -; V: TRBV19; DNA: TGTGCCAGTAGTGCCCGGACAGGAGCCTACGAGCAGTACTTC; CDR3: CASSARTGAYEQYF
J: TRBJ1-1; D: TRBD1; size: -; V: TRBV27; DNA: TGTGCCAGCAGTTGCCCCTTCCCACAGGGGGCAGTGGGCGCTTTCTTT; CDR3: CASSCPFPQGAVGAFF
J: TRBJ2-7; D: -; size: -; V: TRBV28; DNA: TGTGCCAGCAGTCCCCCACAGGGAACGGGGGAGCAGTACTTC; CDR3: CASSPPQGTGEQYF
J: TRBJ1-4; D: TRBD1; size: -; V: TRBV12-5; DNA: TGTGCTAGTGGTTTGTCAGAGAAAACTGAAGACAGGGTGCCTGAAAAACTGTTTTTT; CDR3: CASGLSEKTEDRVPEKLFF
J: TRBJ2-1; D: TRBD2; size: -; V: TRBV7-8; DNA: TGTGCCAGCAGCTTCTCACAGAGTCTAGCGGGATACTACAATGAGCAGTTCTTC; CDR3: CASSFSQSLAGYYNEQFF
J: TRBJ1-5; D: -; size: -; V: TRBV4-1; DNA: TGCGCCAGCAGCCAAGTGAACGCCGGGGTTAACAATCAGCCCCAGCATTTT; CDR3: CASSQVNAGVNNQPQHF
J: TRBJ1-2; D: TRBD1; size: -; V: TRBV19; DNA: TGTGCCAGTAGTGTGAATACAGGGGGCACCCTGTTTGGCTACACCTTC; CDR3: CASSVNTGGTLFGYTF
J: TRBJ2-7; D: -; size: -; V: TRBV6-5; DNA: TGTGCCAGTCGCCGGGGGACCGGCCACGAGCAGTACTTC; CDR3: CASRRGTGHEQYF
J: TRBJ1-4; D: -; size: -; V: TRBV2; DNA: TGTGCCAGCACCTGGACAGCAACTAATGAAAAACTGTTTTTT; CDR3: CASTWTATNEKLFF
J: TRBJ1-2; D: -; size: -; V: TRBV28; DNA: TGTGCCAGCAGTGCGAACAGGGTTAACTATGGCTACACCTTC; CDR3: CASSANRVNYGYTF
J: TRBJ2-7; D: -; size: -; V: TRBV4-1; DNA: TGCGCCAGCAGCCGAGACGCGGGGCCATACGAGCAGTACTTC; CDR3: CASSRDAGPYEQYF
J: TRBJ2-7; D: -; size: -; V: TRBV9; DNA: TGTGCCAGCAGCGTAGGAGGGCCGTCCTACGAGCAGTACTTC; CDR3: CASSVGGPSYEQYF
J: TRBJ1-5; D: TRBD1; size: -; V: TRBV28; DNA: TGTGCCAGCAGTCCGACAGGGGGCGCGGGGCAGCCCCAGCATTTT; CDR3: CASSPTGGAGQPQHF
J: TRBJ1-1; D: TRBD1; size: few; V: TRBV13; DNA: TGTGCCAGCAGCTCTAGGACAGGGGTCGCGGCTTTCTTT; CDR3: CASSSRTGVAAFF
J: TRBJ2-5; D: TRBD2; size: -; V: TRBV4-1; DNA: TGCGCCAGCACCGGGTCATACCGAGGTGGCGGGGGGCAAGAGACCCAGTACTTC; CDR3: CASTGSYRGGGGQETQYF
J: TRBJ2-7; D: TRBD1; size: once; V: TRBV5-6; DNA: TGTGCCAGCAGCTTGGGCCAAATCCGGACAGGGGAGCAGTACTTC; CDR3: CASSLGQIRTGEQYF
J: TRBJ2-2; D: -; size: once; V: TRBV3-1/TRBV3-2; DNA: TGTGCCAGCAGCCAAGGGCTCCTCGGGGAGCTGTTTTTT; CDR3: CASSQGLLGELFF
J: TRBJ2-7; D: -; size: -; V: TRBV7-8; DNA: TGTGCCAGCAGCCCCCGGGAGGAGCAGTACTTC; CDR3: CASSPREEQYF
J: TRBJ2-3; D: TRBD2; size: -; V: TRBV2; DNA: TGTGCCAGCATCAGATCTAGCGGGAGAACAGATACGCAGTATTTT; CDR3: CASIRSSGRTDTQYF
J: TRBJ1-1; D: -; size: -; V: TRBV7-8; DNA: TGTGCCAGCAGCTTAGAGGGCGGGGTTAACACTGAAGCTTTCTTT; CDR3: CASSLEGGVNTEAFF
J: TRBJ2-1; D: -; size: -; V: TRBV6-2/TRBV6-3; DNA: TGTGCCAGCAGTTACGCAGGGGAGAATGAGCAGTTCTTC; CDR3: CASSYAGENEQFF
J: TRBJ2-7; D: -; size: -; V: TRBV7-9; DNA: TGTGCCAGCAGCTTAGGAGGGATCGACGAGCAGTACTTC; CDR3: CASSLGGIDEQYF
J: TRBJ2-7; D: -; size: -; V: TRBV28; DNA: TGTGCCAGCAGTTTTCGGGGAGTATCAACCGAGCAGTACTTC; CDR3: CASSFRGVSTEQYF
J: TRBJ1-3; D: TRBD1; size: -; V: TRBV29-1; DNA: TGCAGCGTTGAGGGGCAGGGGGCGCTTAATTTAGGGAACACCATATATTTT; CDR3: CSVEGQGALNLGNTIYF
J: TRBJ1-5; D: -; size: many; V: TRBV5-5; DNA: TGTGCCAGCAGCTTGGGACATAGCAATCAGCCCCAGCATTTT; CDR3: CASSLGHSNQPQHF
J: TRBJ1-2; D: TRBD1; size: -; V: TRBV11-2; DNA: TGTGCCAGCAGCTTAGATTGGGACAGTAACTATGGCTACACCTTC; CDR3: CASSLDWDSNYGYTF
J: TRBJ1-5; D: TRBD1; size: -; V: TRBV7-9; DNA: TGTGCCAGCAGCCGTTCGACAGGGGGTTCTCAGCCCCAGCATTTT; CDR3: CASSRSTGGSQPQHF
J: TRBJ2-3; D: -; size: -; V: TRBV5-5; DNA: TGTGCCAGCAGCGCGACAGGCCCCGGAGCAGATACGCAGTATTTT; CDR3: CASSATGPGADTQYF
J: TRBJ2-7; D: TRBD1; size: -; V: TRBV19; DNA: TGTGCCAGTAGTACGCACCGGGACAGCTACGAGCAGTACTTC; CDR3: CASSTHRDSYEQYF
J: TRBJ1-5; D: TRBD1; size: -; V: TRBV2; DNA: TGTGCCAGCAGTAAGGACAGGGGGAATCAGCCCCAGCATTTT; CDR3: CASSKDRGNQPQHF